A selection of T cell receptor beta chains follows, all from one sample in a study of response to subunit inactivated influenza vaccine. Each CDR3 protein gets one entry after TCRdb re-called the RT-PCR reads with MiXCR. The profile shows 650,000 to 800,000 distinct CDR3 sequences, about a fifth of them singletons. The source was PBMCs from blood, collected around 5 days after vaccination. The receptors come from a man over 45 who received an inactivated influenza vaccine. Each CDR3 is given with its conserved first and last residue. Fields, in order: D gene, V gene, clone size, J gene, CDR3 protein, CDR3 DNA. A D gene is named only where the DNA matches it firmly. For some rows the clone size is stated as once, few or many, or as a class when expanded; others skip it.

TRBD2	TRBV28	few	TRBJ2-1	CASSSRLAGRDEQFF	TGTGCCAGCAGTTCCCGACTAGCGGGTCGGGATGAGCAGTTCTTC
NA	TRBV6-2/TRBV6-3	NA	TRBJ2-7	CASTNGGPYEQYF	TGTGCCAGCACCAACGGGGGGCCCTACGAGCAGTACTTC
NA	TRBV12-3/TRBV12-4	many	TRBJ2-5	CASCMASSQETQYF	TGTGCCAGCTGCATGGCGTCGAGCCAAGAGACCCAGTACTTC
TRBD1	TRBV9	few	TRBJ2-7	CASSVGRTGGIYEQYF	TGTGCCAGCAGCGTTGGCAGGACAGGGGGCATCTACGAGCAGTACTTC
TRBD1	TRBV12-3/TRBV12-4	NA	TRBJ2-3	CASNLRTGVTDTQYF	TGTGCCAGCAACTTAAGGACAGGTGTCACAGATACGCAGTATTTT
NA	TRBV29-1	few	TRBJ1-2	CSDGPQHGYTF	TGCAGCGACGGACCTCAGCATGGCTACACCTTC
NA	TRBV13	few	TRBJ1-3	CASSQVVGNTIYF	TGTGCCAGCAGCCAAGTCGTTGGAAACACCATATATTTT
NA	TRBV10-3	medium-sized	TRBJ2-1	CAISESSVDEQFF	TGTGCCATCAGTGAGTCATCTGTGGATGAGCAGTTCTTC
TRBD1	TRBV4-3	many	TRBJ2-7	CASSLWGNRQGNYEQYF	TGCGCCAGCAGCCTCTGGGGCAACCGACAGGGGAACTACGAGCAGTACTTC
NA	TRBV5-5	many	TRBJ2-3	CASSYPIPNKDTQYF	TGTGCCAGCAGCTACCCGATACCGAATAAAGATACGCAGTATTTT
TRBD2	TRBV20-1	many	TRBJ2-1	CSARTSGSYYNEQFF	TGCAGTGCTAGAACTAGCGGCAGTTACTACAATGAGCAGTTCTTC
NA	TRBV5-1	few	TRBJ1-2	CASSLHGSASGYTF	TGCGCCAGCAGCTTGCACGGATCCGCATCTGGCTACACCTTC
NA	TRBV10-2	few	TRBJ1-1	CASSVGHRTPNTEAFF	TGCGCCAGCAGCGTGGGACACAGGACACCGAACACTGAAGCTTTCTTT
TRBD2	TRBV29-1	few	TRBJ2-1	CSVGPSGVYNEQFF	TGCAGCGTTGGACCCAGCGGGGTCTACAATGAGCAGTTCTTC
NA	TRBV15	NA	TRBJ2-1	CATSRDASRFHEQFF	TGTGCCACCAGCAGAGATGCATCTAGGTTTCATGAGCAGTTCTTC
NA	TRBV3-1	NA	TRBJ2-6	CASSQGGAGANVLTF	TGTGCCAGCAGCCAGGGGGGAGCCGGGGCCAACGTCCTGACTTTC
NA	TRBV12-3/TRBV12-4	NA	TRBJ2-3	CASSLGDNSADTQYF	TGTGCCAGCAGTTTAGGGGACAATAGCGCAGATACGCAGTATTTT
NA	TRBV28	few	TRBJ2-5	CASSWFGSKETQYF	TGTGCCAGCAGTTGGTTCGGGAGTAAAGAGACCCAGTACTTC
NA	TRBV28	NA	TRBJ1-1	CASSFPGNTEAFF	TGTGCCAGCAGTTTTCCCGGGAACACTGAAGCTTTCTTT
NA	TRBV6-2/TRBV6-3	few	TRBJ2-7	CASSRPGTHSYEQYF	TGTGCCAGCAGTCGACCGGGAACCCATTCCTACGAGCAGTACTTC
NA	TRBV5-5	many	TRBJ2-3	CASSWEGQSHTDTQYF	TGTGCCAGCAGCTGGGAGGGACAGTCTCACACAGATACGCAGTATTTT
NA	TRBV4-2	NA	TRBJ1-3	CASSQDRTRIMGNTIYF	TGTGCCAGCAGCCAAGATAGGACTCGAATAATGGGAAACACCATATATTTT
TRBD2	TRBV20-1	many	TRBJ2-3	CSARTSGSRVGTQYF	TGCAGTGCGAGAACTAGCGGGAGTCGTGTGGGTACGCAGTATTTT
NA	TRBV7-9	few	TRBJ2-2	CASIKGSSVSGELFF	TGTGCCAGCATCAAGGGGTCCAGCGTGTCCGGGGAGCTGTTTTTT
NA	TRBV15	NA	TRBJ1-2	CATSRDDYGYTF	TGTGCCACCAGCAGAGATGATTATGGCTACACCTTC
NA	TRBV28	NA	TRBJ1-5	CASSLRQDNQPQHF	TGTGCCAGCAGTCTTAGACAGGACAATCAGCCCCAGCATTTT
NA	TRBV20-1	few	TRBJ1-1	CSVPGPLTGEAFF	TGCAGTGTACCAGGGCCACTTACAGGGGAAGCTTTCTTT
NA	TRBV20-1	few	TRBJ1-5	CSARDGHQPQHF	TGCAGTGCTAGAGATGGGCATCAGCCCCAGCATTTT
NA	TRBV4-1	NA	TRBJ2-2	CASSQDRTISGELFF	TGCGCCAGCAGCCAAGATCGGACGATCTCCGGGGAGCTGTTTTTT
TRBD1	TRBV5-1	NA	TRBJ2-7	CASSADRGQGEQYF	TGCGCCAGCAGCGCGGACAGGGGGCAGGGCGAGCAGTACTTC
TRBD1	TRBV24-1	NA	TRBJ2-1	CATSRSPRRDRVRNEQFF	TGTGCCACCAGTCGAAGCCCACGACGGGACAGGGTGAGGAATGAGCAGTTCTTC
TRBD1	TRBV12-3/TRBV12-4	many	TRBJ1-2	CASSSGQGAQGYTF	TGTGCCAGCAGTTCTGGACAGGGGGCGCAAGGCTACACCTTC
TRBD1	TRBV7-2	NA	TRBJ2-7	CASSLDPTGGSYEQYF	TGTGCCAGCAGCTTAGACCCGACAGGGGGATCCTACGAGCAGTACTTC
NA	TRBV7-2	many	TRBJ1-1	CASSTTRENTEAFF	TGTGCCAGCAGCACAACCAGGGAGAACACTGAAGCTTTCTTT
TRBD2	TRBV9	NA	TRBJ2-5	CASSVGGSPQETQYF	TGTGCCAGCAGCGTGGGGGGGTCCCCCCAAGAGACCCAGTACTTC